The source of this T cell receptor (beta chain) is a study of blood T cell repertoires in COVID-19 (dated by TCRdb to the early 2020s). Study-wide context: Samples from collaborators originated in the United States, Italy and Spain and spanned both the acute and convalescent phases of COVID-19. Samples were obtained from the ongoing ImmuneRACE study (first 160 participants) and from over 1,000 subjects provided by 6 global collaborators. Where available, HLA class I and class II types were taken from metadata supplied by the sample provider and were not determined by assay-based typing. The repertoires were released in a freely available public database meant as a resource for research on the immune response to SARS-CoV-2. The sample metadata nearly always contained a de-identified subject ID, COVID-19 status, age in years and sex. The material from the prospective study consisted of cDNA or gDNA derived from T cells, B-cell-depleted T cells, or PBMCs. Subjects who had been exposed to COVID-19, were actively infected with it, or had recovered from it provided the deeply sampled blood TCRbeta repertoires that made up the dataset.

What the authors observed across the whole study: Clinical and demographic metadata were provided uncurated, with the amount varying by source and participant.

CDR1 MGHRA and CDR2 YSYEKL are derived from the germline V gene. The CDR3 spans 15 residues, from the cysteine through the phenylalanine. Only the CDR3 DNA is retained, 45 bases long and in frame from the first base. The germline V and J ends show losses of 3 bases and 3 bases respectively, and no gene match explains 5 bases of the junction. Notes on this clone: This receptor's antigen is unknown. No much larger clone is present one base from it, and per-base qualities are unavailable.

The collaborating institutions used their own protocols to collect whole blood in K2EDTA tubes. For TCRbeta analysis, collaborators shipped samples in one of three forms: frozen whole blood, isolated PBMCs, or DNA extracted from either of those sample types. TCRbeta CDR3 regions were amplified from genomic DNA using the immunoSEQ Assay, a bias-controlled multiplex PCR. For the original study's pipeline: The number of nucleated cells in each sample was estimated by amplification of reference gene primers within the assay. Sequence reads were collapsed and filtered to measure the absolute abundance of every unique TCRbeta CDR3 rearrangement. For each sample, productive Simpson clonality was calculated by taking the square root of Simpson's diversity index across productive rearrangements. The clones in this table, taken by TCRdb from immuneACCESS, are in-frame only. Not every clone is retained; where verified, under half of the shortfall comes from an unresolved V gene, and the cause of the rest is unknown. V and J calls and clone size are as listed in that table; D and trimming were resolved from the DNA. This sample comprises a few hundred thousand clones, 75% to 90% of them detected only once. Roughly 5% of the sample rests with the top ten.

Here the chain combines TRBV4-1 and TRBJ2-7, with 10 junctional bases fitting TRBD1. The TCR sequence derives from a human donor in a cohort sampled during active COVID-19. The specimen was peripheral blood. The DNA sequence is given as TGCGCCAGCAGCCATCCCGGGACAGGGGACTACGAGCAGTACTTC. Translation gives CASSHPGTGDYEQYF.